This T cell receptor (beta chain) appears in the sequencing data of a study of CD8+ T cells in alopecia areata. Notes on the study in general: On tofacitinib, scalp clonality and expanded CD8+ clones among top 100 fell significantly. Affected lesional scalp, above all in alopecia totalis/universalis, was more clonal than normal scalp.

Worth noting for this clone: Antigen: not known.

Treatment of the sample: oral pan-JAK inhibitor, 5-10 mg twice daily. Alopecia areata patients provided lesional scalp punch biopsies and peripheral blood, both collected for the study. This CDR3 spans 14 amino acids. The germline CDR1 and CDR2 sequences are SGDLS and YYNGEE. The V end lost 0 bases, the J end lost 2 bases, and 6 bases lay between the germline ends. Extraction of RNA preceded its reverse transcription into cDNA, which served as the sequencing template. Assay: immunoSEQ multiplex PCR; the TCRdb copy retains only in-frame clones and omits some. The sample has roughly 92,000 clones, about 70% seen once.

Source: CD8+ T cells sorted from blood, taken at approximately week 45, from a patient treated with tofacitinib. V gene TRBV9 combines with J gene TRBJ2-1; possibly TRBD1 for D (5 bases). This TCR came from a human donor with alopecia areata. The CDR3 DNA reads TGTGCCAGCAGCGTAGGACAGACCTACAATGAGCAGTTCTTC. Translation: CASSVGQTYNEQFF.